This T cell receptor beta chain appears in the sequencing data of a study of cytomegalovirus exposure and HLA in healthy donors. CDR1 and CDR2 from the germline V gene are LNHDA and SQIVND (reference sequence). CDR3 length equals 13 residues. V dropped 7 bases and J dropped 4 bases, with 13 bases sitting between them. Measured with immunoSEQ multiplex PCR; TCRdb has only the in-frame clones, and not every one. The sample contains around 300,000 clones, around 87% of which appear only once. In regard to this clone: Antigen unknown.

General observations from the study: 150 or so TCR beta chains were listed as cytomegalovirus-associated.

The J gene is TRBJ2-5, the V gene TRBV19, with D possibly called TRBD1 or TRBD2 (5 bases each). What was sequenced was PBMCs. This receptor was identified in a young woman in good health and CMV-seropositive. The CDR3 loop reads CASKVGVGETQYF. The CDR3 nucleotides read TGTGCCAGTAAGGTGGGGGTAGGAGAGACCCAGTACTTC.